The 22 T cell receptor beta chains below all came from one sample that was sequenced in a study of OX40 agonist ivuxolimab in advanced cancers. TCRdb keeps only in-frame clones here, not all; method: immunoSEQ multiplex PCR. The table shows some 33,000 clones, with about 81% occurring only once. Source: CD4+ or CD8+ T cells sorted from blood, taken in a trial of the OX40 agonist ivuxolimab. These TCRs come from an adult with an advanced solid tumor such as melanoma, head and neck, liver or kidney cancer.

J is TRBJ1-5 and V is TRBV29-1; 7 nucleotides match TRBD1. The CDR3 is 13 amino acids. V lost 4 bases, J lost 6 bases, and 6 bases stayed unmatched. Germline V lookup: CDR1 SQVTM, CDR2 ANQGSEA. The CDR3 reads CSVVAGGGQPQHF. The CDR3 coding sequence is TGCAGCGTTGTGGCAGGGGGAGGTCAGCCCCAGCATTTT. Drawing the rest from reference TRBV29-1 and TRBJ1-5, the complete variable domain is SAVISQKPSRDICQRGTSLTIQCQVDSQVTMMFWYRQQPGQSLTLIATANQGSEATYESGFVIDKFPISRPNLTFSTLTVSNMSPEDSSIYLCSVVAGGGQPQHFGDGTRLSIL.

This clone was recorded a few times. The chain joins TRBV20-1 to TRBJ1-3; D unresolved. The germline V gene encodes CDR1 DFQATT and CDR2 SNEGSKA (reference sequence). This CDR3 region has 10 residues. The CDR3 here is CRNPGNTIYF. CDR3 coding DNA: TGCAGAAATCCTGGAAACACCATATATTTT.

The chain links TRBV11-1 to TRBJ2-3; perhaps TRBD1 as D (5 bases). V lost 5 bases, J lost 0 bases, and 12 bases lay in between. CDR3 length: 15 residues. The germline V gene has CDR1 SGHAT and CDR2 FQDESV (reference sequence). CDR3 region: CASSPWGGSTDTQYF. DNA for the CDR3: TGTGCCAGCAGCCCATGGGGCGGAAGCACAGATACGCAGTATTTT.

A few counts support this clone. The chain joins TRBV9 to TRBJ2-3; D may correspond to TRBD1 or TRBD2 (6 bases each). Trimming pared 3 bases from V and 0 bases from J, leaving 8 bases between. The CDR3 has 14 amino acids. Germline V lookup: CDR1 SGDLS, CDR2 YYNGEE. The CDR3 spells CASSGGASTDTQYF. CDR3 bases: TGTGCCAGCAGCGGGGGGGCCAGCACAGATACGCAGTATTTT.

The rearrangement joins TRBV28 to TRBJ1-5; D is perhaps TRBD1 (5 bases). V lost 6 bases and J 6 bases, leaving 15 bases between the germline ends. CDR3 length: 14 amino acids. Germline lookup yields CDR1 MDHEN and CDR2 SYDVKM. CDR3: CASSPHRDGQPQHF. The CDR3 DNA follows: TGTGCCAGCAGCCCCCATCGGGACGGTCAGCCCCAGCATTTT. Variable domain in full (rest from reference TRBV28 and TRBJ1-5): DVKVTQSSRYLVKRTGEKVFLECVQDMDHENMFWYRQDPGLGLRLIYFSYDVKMKEKGDIPEGYSVSREKKERFSLILESASTNQTSMYLCASSPHRDGQPQHFGDGTRLSIL.

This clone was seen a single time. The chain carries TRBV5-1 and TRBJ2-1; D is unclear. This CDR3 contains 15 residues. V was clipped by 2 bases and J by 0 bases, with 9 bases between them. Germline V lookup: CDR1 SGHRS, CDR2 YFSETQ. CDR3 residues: CASSLLDPSYNEQFF. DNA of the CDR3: TGCGCCAGCAGCTTACTGGACCCCTCCTACAATGAGCAGTTCTTC.

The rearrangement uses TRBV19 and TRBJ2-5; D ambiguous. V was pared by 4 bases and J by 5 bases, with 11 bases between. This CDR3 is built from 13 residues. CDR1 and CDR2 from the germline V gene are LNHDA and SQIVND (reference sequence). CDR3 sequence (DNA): TGTGCCAGTAGTAGTAGGGTAGGGGAGACCCAGTACTTC. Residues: CASSSRVGETQYF. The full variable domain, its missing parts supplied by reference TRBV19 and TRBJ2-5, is DGGITQSPKYLFRKEGQNVTLSCEQNLNHDAMYWYRQDPGQGLRLIYYSQIVNDFQKGDIAEGYSVSREKKESFPLTVTSAQKNPTAFYLCASSSRVGETQYFGPGTRLLVL.

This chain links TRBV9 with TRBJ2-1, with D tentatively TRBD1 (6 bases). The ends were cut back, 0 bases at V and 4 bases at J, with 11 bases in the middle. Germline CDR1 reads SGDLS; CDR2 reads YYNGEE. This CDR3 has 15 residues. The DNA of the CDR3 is TGTGCCAGCAGCGTAGATGGGACACTGTACAATGAGCAGTTCTTC. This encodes CASSVDGTLYNEQFF. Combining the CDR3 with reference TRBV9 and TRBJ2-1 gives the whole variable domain DSGVTQTPKHLITATGQRVTLRCSPRSGDLSVYWYQQSLDQGLQFLIQYYNGEERAKGNILERFSAQQFPDLHSELNLSSLELGDSALYFCASSVDGTLYNEQFFGPGTRLTVL.

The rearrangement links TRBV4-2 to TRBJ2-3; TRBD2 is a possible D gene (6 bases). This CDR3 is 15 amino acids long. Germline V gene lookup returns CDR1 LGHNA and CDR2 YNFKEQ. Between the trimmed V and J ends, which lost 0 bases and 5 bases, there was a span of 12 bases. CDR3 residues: CASSQEVGGIDTQYF. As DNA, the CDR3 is TGTGCCAGCAGCCAAGAAGTTGGGGGGATAGATACGCAGTATTTT.

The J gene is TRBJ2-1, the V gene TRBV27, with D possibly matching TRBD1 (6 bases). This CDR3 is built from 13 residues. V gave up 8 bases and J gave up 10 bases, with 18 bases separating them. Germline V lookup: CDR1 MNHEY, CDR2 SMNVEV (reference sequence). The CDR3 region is CASYDTGTSEQFF. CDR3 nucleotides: TGTGCCAGCTATGATACAGGGACCTCCGAGCAGTTCTTC.

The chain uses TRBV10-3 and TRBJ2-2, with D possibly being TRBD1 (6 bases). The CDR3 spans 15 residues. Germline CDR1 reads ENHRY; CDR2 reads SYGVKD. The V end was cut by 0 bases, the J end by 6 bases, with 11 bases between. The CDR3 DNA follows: TGTGCCATCAGTGAGTCGGCAGGGGTCCCCGGGGAGCTGTTTTTT. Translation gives CAISESAGVPGELFF.

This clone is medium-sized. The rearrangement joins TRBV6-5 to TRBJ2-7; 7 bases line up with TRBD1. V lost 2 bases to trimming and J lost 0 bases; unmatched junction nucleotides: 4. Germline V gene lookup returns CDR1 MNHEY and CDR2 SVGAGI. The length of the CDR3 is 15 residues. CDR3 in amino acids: CASSYRDSASYEQYF. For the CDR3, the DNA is TGTGCCAGCAGTTACCGGGACAGTGCCTCCTACGAGCAGTACTTC.

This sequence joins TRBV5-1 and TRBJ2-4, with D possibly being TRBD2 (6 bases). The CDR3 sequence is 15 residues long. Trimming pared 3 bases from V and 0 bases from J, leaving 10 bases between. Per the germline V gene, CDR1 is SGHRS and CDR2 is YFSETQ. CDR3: CASSSGLLAKNIQYF. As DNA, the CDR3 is TGCGCCAGCAGCTCGGGACTTCTAGCCAAAAACATTCAGTACTTC. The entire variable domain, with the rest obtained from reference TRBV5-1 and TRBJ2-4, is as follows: KAGVTQTPRYLIKTRGQQVTLSCSPISGHRSVSWYQQTPGQGLQFLFEYFSETQRNKGNFPGRFSGRQFSNSRSEMNVSTLELGDSALYLCASSSGLLAKNIQYFGAGTRLSVL.

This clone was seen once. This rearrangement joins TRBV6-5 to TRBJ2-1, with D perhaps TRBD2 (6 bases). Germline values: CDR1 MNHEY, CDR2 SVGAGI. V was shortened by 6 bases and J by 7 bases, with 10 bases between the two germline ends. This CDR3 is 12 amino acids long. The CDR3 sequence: CASSGDSNEQFF. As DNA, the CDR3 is TGTGCCAGCAGCGGGGACTCGAATGAGCAGTTCTTC.

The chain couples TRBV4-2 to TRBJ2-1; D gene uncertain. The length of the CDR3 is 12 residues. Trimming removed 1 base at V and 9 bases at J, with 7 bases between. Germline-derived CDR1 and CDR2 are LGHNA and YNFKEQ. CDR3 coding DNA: TGTGCCAGCAGCCAAGTGGGAATTGAGCAGTTCTTC. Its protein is CASSQVGIEQFF.

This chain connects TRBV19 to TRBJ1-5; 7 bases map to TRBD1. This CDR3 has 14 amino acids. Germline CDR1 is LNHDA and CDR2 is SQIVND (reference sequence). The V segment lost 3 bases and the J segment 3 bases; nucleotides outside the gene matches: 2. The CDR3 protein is CASSIDRANQPQHF. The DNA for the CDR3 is TGTGCCAGTAGTATTGACAGGGCCAATCAGCCCCAGCATTTT. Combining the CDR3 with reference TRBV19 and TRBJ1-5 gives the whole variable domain DGGITQSPKYLFRKEGQNVTLSCEQNLNHDAMYWYRQDPGQGLRLIYYSQIVNDFQKGDIAEGYSVSREKKESFPLTVTSAQKNPTAFYLCASSIDRANQPQHFGDGTRLSIL.

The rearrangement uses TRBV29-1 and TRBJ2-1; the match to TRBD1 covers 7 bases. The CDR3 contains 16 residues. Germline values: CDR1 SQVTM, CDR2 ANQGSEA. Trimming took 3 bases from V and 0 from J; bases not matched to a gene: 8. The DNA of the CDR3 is TGCAGCGTTGAGGGTCCAGGGGGTGGCTCCTACAATGAGCAGTTCTTC. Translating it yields CSVEGPGGGSYNEQFF.

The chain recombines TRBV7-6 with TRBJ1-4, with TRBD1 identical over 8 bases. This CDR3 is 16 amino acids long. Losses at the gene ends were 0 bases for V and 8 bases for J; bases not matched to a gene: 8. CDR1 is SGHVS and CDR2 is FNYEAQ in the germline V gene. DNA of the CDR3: TGTGCCAGCAGCTTAGCCCGGACAGGGTTACGCGAAAAACTGTTTTTT. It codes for CASSLARTGLREKLFF. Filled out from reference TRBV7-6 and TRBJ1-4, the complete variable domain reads GAGVSQSPRYKVTKRGQDVALRCDPISGHVSLYWYRQALGQGPEFLTYFNYEAQQDKSGLPNDRFSAERPEGSISTLTIQRTEQRDSAMYRCASSLARTGLREKLFFGSGTQLSVL.

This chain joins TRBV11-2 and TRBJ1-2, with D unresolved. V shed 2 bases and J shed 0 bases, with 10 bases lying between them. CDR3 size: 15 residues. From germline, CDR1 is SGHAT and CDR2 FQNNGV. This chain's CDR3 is CASSLIGFSNYGYTF. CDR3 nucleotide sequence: TGTGCCAGCAGCTTAATCGGATTCTCTAACTATGGCTACACCTTC.

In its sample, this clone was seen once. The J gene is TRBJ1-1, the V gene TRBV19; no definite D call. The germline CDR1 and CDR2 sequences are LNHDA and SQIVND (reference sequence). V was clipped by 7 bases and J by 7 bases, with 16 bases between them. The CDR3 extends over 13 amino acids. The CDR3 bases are TGTGCCAGTACCCCGGTGGGGTCGAGTGAAGCTTTCTTT. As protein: CASTPVGSSEAFF.

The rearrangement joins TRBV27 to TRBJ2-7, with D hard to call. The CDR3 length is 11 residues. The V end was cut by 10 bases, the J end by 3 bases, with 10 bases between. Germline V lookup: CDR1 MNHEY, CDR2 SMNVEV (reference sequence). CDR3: CATGSYYEQYF. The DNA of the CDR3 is TGTGCCACGGGCTCATACTACGAGCAGTACTTC.

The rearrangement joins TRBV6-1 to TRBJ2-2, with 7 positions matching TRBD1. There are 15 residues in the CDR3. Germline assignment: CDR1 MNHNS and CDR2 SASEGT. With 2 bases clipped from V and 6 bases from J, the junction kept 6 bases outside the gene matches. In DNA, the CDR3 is TGTGCCAGCAGTGAAATAACGGGGACAGCCGGGGAGCTGTTTTTT. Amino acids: CASSEITGTAGELFF.